The present TCR beta chain was sequenced within a study of response to subunit inactivated influenza vaccine. TCRdb re-called the RT-PCR reads through MiXCR, storing one row per CDR3 protein. The repertoire holds about 240,000 distinct CDR3 sequences, with 12% as singletons. Deletions cut 3 bases from V and 1 base from J, with 9 bases between. Germline CDR1 reads DFQATT; CDR2 reads SNEGSKA (reference sequence). The length of the CDR3 is 13 residues. J is TRBJ1-1 and V is TRBV20-1; D not resolved. The sequencing here drew on non-naive T cells sorted from PBMCs, taken around two weeks before vaccination. This clonotype was obtained from a man in his forties or fifties who received an inactivated influenza vaccine. CDR3 nucleotides: TGCAGTGCTAGGGGATATTCGAACACTGAAGCTTTCTTT. This codes for CSARGYSNTEAFF.